This T cell receptor beta chain is from a study of OX40 agonist ivuxolimab in advanced cancers. Study information: Earlier treatment with anti-PD-1, anti-PD-L1 or anti-CTLA-4 was permitted, and around 36% had received some.

Germline V gene sequence: CDR1 MDHEN, CDR2 SYDVKM. V lost 7 bases, J lost 3 bases, and 2 bases lay in between. CDR3 size: 10 residues. Produced via immunoSEQ multiplex PCR; TCRdb's table is partial and in-frame only. The data hold more than 65,000 clones, with roughly 78% observed a single time. This sample comprised CD4+ or CD8+ T cells sorted from blood, obtained in a trial of the OX40 agonist ivuxolimab. The chain links TRBV28 to TRBJ2-3; D gene ambiguous. This TCR derives from an adult with an advanced solid tumor such as melanoma, head and neck, liver or kidney cancer. The DNA of the CDR3 is TGTGCCAGCATGACAGATACGCAGTATTTT. Its protein product is CASMTDTQYF.